The 16 T cell receptor beta chains below all came from one sample that was sequenced in a study of regulatory T cells in long-lasting Graves disease. Relying on iRepertoire HTBI primers and Arm-PCR of CDR3 regions, the team built TCR beta libraries. Each CDR3 protein gets one entry after TCRdb re-called the multiplex PCR reads with MiXCR. The table has around 400,000 distinct CDR3 sequences, around 20% seen once. Noted time point: persistent/refractory GD, antithyroid drugs over 5 years with positive TRAb. The authors made the TCR library using RNA they extracted from PBMCs. The sample was peripheral blood mononuclear cells (PBMCs), taken when the disease was refractory, from a patient treated with antithyroid drugs. The receptors were gathered from a female donor with Graves disease.

This chain joins TRBV15 and TRBJ2-1; the match to TRBD1 covers 10 bases. The V segment lost 1 base and the J segment 6 bases; nucleotides outside the gene matches: 9. This CDR3 comprises 17 residues. Germline assignment: CDR1 LNHNV and CDR2 YYDKDF (reference sequence). The CDR3 region has the DNA TGTGCCACCAGCAGAGTCCTGGGACAGGGGTACGGCAATGAGCAGTTCTTC. Translating it yields CATSRVLGQGYGNEQFF. Full variable domain (remainder filled in from reference TRBV15 and TRBJ2-1): DAMVIQNPRYQVTQFGKPVTLSCSQTLNHNVMYWYQQKSSQAPKLLFHYYDKDFNNEADTPDNFQSRRPNTSFCFLDIRSPGLGDTAMYLCATSRVLGQGYGNEQFFGPGTRLTVL.

This clonotype was observed a few times. This chain joins TRBV7-2 and TRBJ1-2; maybe TRBD1 (6 bases). Trimming cost V 5 bases and J 8 bases, with 18 bases left between them. The CDR3 totals 14 residues. CDR1 and CDR2 from the germline V gene are SGHTA and FQGNSA. CDR3 DNA sequence: TGTGCCAGCAGCCCCCTTCAGGGGAGGAGCGGCTACACCTTC. The encoded protein is CASSPLQGRSGYTF.

This clonotype was counted many times. The rearrangement joins TRBV12-3 or TRBV12-4 to TRBJ1-1; D might be TRBD1 (6 bases). The CDR3 consists of 16 residues. Trimming left V 7 bases short and J 7 bases short, with 25 bases between. CDR3 in amino acids: CASNKRTAGRVLEAFF. The CDR3 DNA sequence: TGTGCCAGCAACAAACGGACAGCCGGGAGAGTCCTTGAAGCTTTCTTT.

This clonotype was observed at least ten times. CDR3 DNA sequence: TGCAGTGCTAGTGAGGCGGGGTTGGGAGAGACCCAGTACTTC. Protein product: CSASEAGLGETQYF. V usage is TRBV20-1 and J usage is TRBJ2-5; D perhaps matches TRBD2 (6 bases). Germline V gene lookup returns CDR1 DFQATT and CDR2 SNEGSKA (reference sequence). The V gene lost 3 bases and the J gene lost 4 bases, with 15 bases spanning the gap. CDR3 length equals 14 residues.

The sample holds many counts of this clonotype. CDR3 in amino acids: CAISVLGRASETQYF. The CDR3 coding sequence is TGTGCCATCAGTGTATTGGGGAGAGCTTCAGAGACCCAGTACTTC. The J gene is TRBJ2-5, the V gene TRBV10-3, with D maybe TRBD2 (5 bases). Deletions cut 4 bases from V and 4 bases from J, with 16 bases between. The length of the CDR3 is 15 residues. The germline V gene has CDR1 ENHRY and CDR2 SYGVKD.

This clonotype was counted a few times. The rearrangement links TRBV20-1 to TRBJ1-5; D uncertain. V shed 0 bases and J shed 3 bases, with 12 bases lying between them. Looked up from germline, CDR1 is DFQATT and CDR2 is SNEGSKA (reference sequence). This CDR3 is built from 15 residues. CDR3: CSARDRGLVNQPQHF. The CDR3 nucleotides are TGCAGTGCTAGAGATCGAGGGCTCGTCAATCAGCCCCAGCATTTT.

The V call is TRBV19, the J call TRBJ2-7; D is undetermined. The CDR3 runs 15 residues. V lost 2 bases and J 1 base, leaving 12 bases between the germline ends. In germline, CDR1 is LNHDA, CDR2 SQIVND (reference sequence). The DNA of the CDR3 is TGTGCCAGTAGTATACGAGCGCACACATCCTACGAGCAGTACTTC. It codes for CASSIRAHTSYEQYF.

This clonotype was seen at least ten times. The V gene is TRBV2, the J gene TRBJ2-7; 7 bases match TRBD2. The V segment lost 3 bases and the J segment 2 bases; nucleotides outside the gene matches: 7. Germline V gene sequence: CDR1 SNHLY, CDR2 FYNNEI. This CDR3 is built from 15 residues. In DNA, the CDR3 is TGTGCCAGCAGTGATCTCGCTAGCGGAACCTACGAGCAGTACTTC. The encoded protein is CASSDLASGTYEQYF.

The CDR3 DNA sequence: TGCGCCAGCAGCCAAGAACCAGGACTAGCGGGAGCTGCGCCAAAAGAGACCCAGTACTTC. It yields the protein CASSQEPGLAGAAPKETQYF. This chain connects TRBV4-1 to TRBJ2-5; TRBD2 agrees at 13 bases. After removal of 0 bases from V and 3 bases from J, the junction contained 13 bases not matched to a gene. Germline V gene data show CDR1 as MGHRA and CDR2 as YSYEKL. CDR3 size: 20 residues.

The table lists this clonotype with many counts. V and J are TRBV12-3 or TRBV12-4 and TRBJ1-6; tentatively, D is TRBD1 (5 bases). The CDR3 consists of 16 residues. Deletions cut 4 bases from V and 6 bases from J, with 16 bases between. Here the CDR3 reads CASSSGEEGLNSPLHF. The CDR3, as DNA: TGTGCCAGCAGTTCTGGGGAAGAGGGGCTTAATTCACCCCTCCACTTT.

Notes on this clonotype: At one boundary the junction diverges from the germline segment, which might be a read error. The V and J genes are TRBV20-1 and TRBJ2-7, with a possible D match to TRBD1 (5 bases). From germline, CDR1 is DFQATT and CDR2 SNEGSKA (reference sequence). CDR3 length: 12 residues. The DNA of the CDR3 is TGCAGTGCTGCAGACAGCTCCTACGAGCAGCACTTC. The encoded protein is CSAADSSYEQHF.

This clonotype was observed a few times. The chain recombines TRBV7-3 with TRBJ2-2; possibly TRBD1 for D (5 bases). This CDR3 is built from 15 residues. V dropped 1 base and J dropped 7 bases, with 13 bases sitting between them. Looked up from germline, CDR1 is SGHTA and CDR2 is FQGTGA. The CDR3 spells CASSLIVGVGGELFF. Here the CDR3 DNA reads TGTGCCAGCAGCTTAATTGTAGGGGTTGGCGGGGAGCTGTTTTTT.

The chain uses TRBV28 and TRBJ1-5; D is unclear. The V and J ends lost 6 bases and 7 bases respectively, with 16 bases between them. This CDR3 comprises 14 residues. CDR1 MDHEN and CDR2 SYDVKM come from the germline V gene. The CDR3 DNA is TGTGCCAGCAGGCCCGCACAGAGCGGCCAGCCCCAGCATTTT. Protein sequence: CASRPAQSGQPQHF.

This clonotype was detected ten times or more. The V and J genes are TRBV6-5 and TRBJ2-7; 14 bases agree with TRBD2. The V gene end was trimmed by 4 bases and the J gene end by 2 bases; junction bases not matched to a gene: 4. In germline, CDR1 is MNHEY, CDR2 SVGAGI. This CDR3 spans 16 amino acids. The CDR3 spells CASSFGLAGGTYEQYF. As DNA, the CDR3 is TGTGCCAGCAGTTTCGGACTAGCGGGAGGAACCTACGAGCAGTACTTC.

This clonotype was seen a few times. The chain carries TRBV6-1 and TRBJ2-5; 12 positions match TRBD2. The length of the CDR3 is 15 residues. J was trimmed by 2 bases and V by 2 bases; bases with no gene match: 0. Per germline, CDR1 MNHNS and CDR2 SASEGT. The DNA for the CDR3 is TGTGCCAGCAGTGAACTAGCGGGAGGGCAAGAGACCCAGTACTTC. It is translated as CASSELAGGQETQYF.

CDR3 bases: TGTGCCAGCAGCCAAGGAACGAATAGGAAGAACACTGAAGCTTTCTTT. Its protein product is CASSQGTNRKNTEAFF. V and J are TRBV4-2 and TRBJ1-1; D gene uncertain. This CDR3 spans 16 amino acids. Germline V lookup: CDR1 LGHNA, CDR2 YNFKEQ. Trimming pared 1 base from V and 1 base from J, leaving 13 bases between.